The 22 T cell receptor beta chains below were found in one sample sequenced in a study of cytomegalovirus exposure and HLA in healthy donors (dated by TCRdb to the late 2010s). The receptor library was made with the immunoSEQ multiplex PCR assay. For the multiplex PCR, a mixture combining 60 forward primers for TCR Vbeta segments and 13 reverse primers for TCR Jbeta segments was used. The table comes from immuneACCESS by way of TCRdb, which keeps in-frame sequences with V and J called. Part of the clones is missing from these tables; in studies checked, under half for an unresolved V gene and the rest for unknown reasons. This sample comprises 200,000 to 300,000 clones, almost 85% of them detected only once. The top ten constitute 2% of the sample. What was sequenced was PBMCs. These receptors were collected from a woman aged 40 to 49 in good health and CMV-seropositive.

The chain has TRBV5-1 and TRBJ2-3; possibly TRBD1 for D (6 bases). Germline CDR1 and CDR2: SGHRS and YFSETQ. This CDR3 comprises 12 residues. Trimming removed 4 bases at V and 8 bases at J, with 11 bases between. The CDR3 DNA sequence: TGCGCCAGCAGCGAACAGGGTCGTACGCAGTATTTT. Translation gives CASSEQGRTQYF.

This chain uses TRBV29-1 with TRBJ2-1; D remains unclear. V was pared by 7 bases and J by 2 bases, with 3 bases between. Germline V gives CDR1 SQVTM, CDR2 ANQGSEA. The CDR3 extends over 10 amino acids. CDR3 in amino acids: CSAAYNEQFF. In DNA, the CDR3 is TGCAGCGCTGCCTACAATGAGCAGTTCTTC.

The J gene is TRBJ2-3, the V gene TRBV9, with 11 nucleotides matching TRBD2. CDR3 length equals 17 residues. The trim removed 4 bases at V and 5 bases at J, leaving 12 bases unmatched. Germline-derived CDR1 and CDR2 are SGDLS and YYNGEE. CDR3 bases: TGTGCCAGCAGCTCGCGGACTAGCGGGTATGGGGGAGATACGCAGTATTTT. It specifies CASSSRTSGYGGDTQYF.

The V call is TRBV5-1, the J call TRBJ1-1; TRBD1 agrees at 8 bases. There are 16 residues in the CDR3. In germline, CDR1 is SGHRS, CDR2 YFSETQ. V gave up 4 bases and J gave up 6 bases; unmatched junction bases: 14. The CDR3 sequence is CASSPRTGQGISEAFF. The CDR3 region has the DNA TGCGCCAGCAGCCCGAGAACCGGACAGGGTATCTCTGAAGCTTTCTTT.

This sequence joins TRBV5-6 and TRBJ1-1; 9 positions match TRBD1. CDR1 and CDR2 from the germline V gene are SGHDT and YYEEEE. The length of the CDR3 is 15 residues. With V trimmed by 4 bases and J by 2 bases, 6 bases remained unmatched. The CDR3 nucleotides read TGTGCCAGCAGCCCACAGGGGGCGAGAAACACTGAAGCTTTCTTT. It is translated as CASSPQGARNTEAFF.

The J gene is TRBJ2-5, the V gene TRBV15; TRBD2 matches 8 bases. The CDR3 extends over 20 amino acids. Germline V gene data show CDR1 as LNHNV and CDR2 as YYDKDF (reference sequence). Trimming took 1 base from V and 6 from J; bases not matched to a gene: 22. The CDR3 sequence is CATSRGLKGGTSGFWKTQYF. The CDR3 DNA follows: TGTGCCACCAGCAGAGGTTTAAAGGGGGGGACTAGTGGATTCTGGAAGACCCAGTACTTC.

The V gene is TRBV6-6, the J gene TRBJ1-4; D perhaps matches TRBD1 (5 bases). The ends were cut back, 0 bases at V and 12 bases at J, with 8 bases in the middle. CDR1 and CDR2 from the germline V gene are MNHNY and SVGAGI (reference sequence). The CDR3 extends over 12 amino acids. CDR3 sequence: CASSYSWGELFF. CDR3 sequence (DNA): TGTGCCAGCAGTTACTCGTGGGGGGAACTGTTTTTT.

V and J are TRBV19 and TRBJ1-2, with 8 bases lining up with TRBD1. Losses at the gene ends were 4 bases for V and 0 bases for J; bases not matched to a gene: 7. The CDR3 covers 16 residues. Germline lookup yields CDR1 LNHDA and CDR2 SQIVND (reference sequence). CDR3 sequence reads: CASSTQGAGTNYGYTF. The CDR3 DNA sequence: TGTGCCAGTAGTACCCAGGGGGCCGGTACTAACTATGGCTACACCTTC.

The gene calls are TRBV5-1 and TRBJ2-7, with 7 bases that match TRBD1. V lost 3 bases to trimming and J lost 7 bases; unmatched junction nucleotides: 10. This CDR3 comprises 14 residues. Germline V gives CDR1 SGHRS, CDR2 YFSETQ. In DNA form, the CDR3 reads TGCGCCAGCAGCTGGACAGGAGACTCCGAGGAGCAGTACTTC. Its translation: CASSWTGDSEEQYF.

This clone was seen more than once but under ten times. The chain is built from TRBV9 and TRBJ2-5; D perhaps matches TRBD2 (6 bases). Germline V CDR1 and CDR2: SGDLS, YYNGEE. The CDR3 is 14 amino acids. Between the trimmed V and J ends, which lost 0 bases and 5 bases, there was a span of 11 bases. Written as DNA, the CDR3 is TGTGCCAGCAGCGTAGACCTAGCGAGGGAGACCCAGTACTTC. It specifies CASSVDLARETQYF.

In its sample, this clone was seen a few times. The chain links TRBV7-2 to TRBJ2-7, with D tentatively TRBD2 (5 bases). The CDR3 loop spans 15 amino acids. The germline gives CDR1 SGHTA, CDR2 FQGNSA. With 4 bases removed from V and 3 bases from J, the gap between germline ends came to 16 bases. Here the CDR3 DNA reads TGTGCCAGCAGCTACGGAGCTAGCCCGGGCTACGAGCAGTACTTC. Translation: CASSYGASPGYEQYF.

The chain uses TRBV21-1 and TRBJ2-2; TRBD1, the D gene given by the table, was not confirmed from the DNA. TRBV21-1 is shown as a pseudogene. This CDR3 comprises 16 residues. CDR3 residues: CASSKGTGMNTGELFF. In DNA, the CDR3 is TGTGCCAGCAGCAAAGGGACAGGGATGAACACCGGGGAGCTGTTTTTT.

The chain is built from TRBV19 and TRBJ2-7; 7 nucleotides line up with TRBD2. This CDR3 contains 15 residues. The V gene's germline CDR1 is LNHDA and CDR2 SQIVND (reference sequence). V gave up 7 bases and J gave up 4 bases; unmatched junction bases: 13. The CDR3 DNA reads TGTGCCAGTACCCTCGGGACTAACGGGGTTTACGAGCAGTACTTC. As protein: CASTLGTNGVYEQYF.

A note on this clone: Within the sample, other DNA sequences also encode this same CDR3. The chain uses TRBV25-1 and TRBJ2-7; D is perhaps TRBD2 (5 bases). Germline V CDR1 and CDR2: MGHDK, SYGVNS. The length of the CDR3 is 15 residues. Trimming took off 11 bases at V and 0 bases at J, with 20 bases between the two ends. The CDR3 protein is CAARGNTLTSYEQYF. The CDR3 DNA is TGTGCCGCAAGAGGGAACACGTTAACCTCCTACGAGCAGTACTTC.

The V and J genes are TRBV27 and TRBJ1-2; 8 bases map to TRBD1. The ends lost 5 bases at V and 4 bases at J; junction bases unmatched: 9. The CDR3 runs to 15 residues. The germline CDR1 and CDR2 sequences are MNHEY and SMNVEV (reference sequence). CDR3 in amino acids: CASSARWTGLYGYTF. In nucleotides, the CDR3 is TGTGCCAGCAGTGCTAGATGGACAGGGCTCTATGGCTACACCTTC.

The chain has TRBV2 and TRBJ2-3; 7 positions agree with TRBD1. CDR3 size: 13 residues. Germline CDR1 reads SNHLY; CDR2 reads FYNNEI. Germline trimming cut 8 bases from V and 2 bases from J; bases unmatched to any gene: 4. This CDR3 is CASGQETTDTQYF. In DNA form, the CDR3 reads TGTGCCAGCGGACAGGAGACCACAGATACGCAGTATTTT.

This clone was counted a single time. This chain uses TRBV18 with TRBJ1-2; TRBD1 agrees at 8 bases. J lost 2 bases, V lost 2 bases, and 4 bases had no gene match. Germline V gene lookup returns CDR1 KGHSH and CDR2 LQKENI. The CDR3 totals 15 residues. The CDR3 here is CASSPVPGGNYGYTF. The CDR3 DNA reads as TGTGCCAGCTCACCAGTTCCAGGGGGCAACTATGGCTACACCTTC. Using reference TRBV18 and TRBJ1-2 for the parts outside the CDR3, the full variable domain is NAGVMQNPRHLVRRRGQEARLRCSPMKGHSHVYWYRQLPEEGLKFMVYLQKENIIDESGMPKERFSAEFPKEGPSILRIQQVVRGDSAAYFCASSPVPGGNYGYTFGSGTRLTVV.

This chain joins TRBV4-3 and TRBJ1-5; no definite D call. Per the germline V gene, CDR1 is LGHNA and CDR2 is YSLEER. The CDR3 runs to 13 residues. V lost 3 bases and J 6 bases, leaving 9 bases between the germline ends. As DNA, the CDR3 is TGCGCCAGCAGCCACACAGTAAGTCAGCCCCAGCATTTT. As protein: CASSHTVSQPQHF.

This sequence joins TRBV5-1 and TRBJ1-2; a weak D match, TRBD1 (6 bases). Germline V CDR1 and CDR2: SGHRS, YFSETQ. This CDR3 region has 14 residues. V was trimmed by 4 bases and J by 8 bases, leaving 18 bases between them. CDR3 protein: CASSQQGAIVGYTF. The DNA for the CDR3 is TGCGCCAGCAGCCAACAGGGCGCCATTGTCGGCTACACCTTC.

The rearrangement joins TRBV6-1 to TRBJ1-5, with D maybe TRBD1 (5 bases). The V gene's germline CDR1 is MNHNS and CDR2 SASEGT. The ends were cut back, 7 bases at V and 3 bases at J, with 13 bases in the middle. The CDR3 spans 14 residues. The CDR3 here is CASKGNSNNQPQHF. CDR3 nucleotides: TGTGCCAGCAAGGGGAACAGCAACAATCAGCCCCAGCATTTT.

CDR3 residues: CASSISSGAYEQYF. The DNA for the CDR3 is TGTGCCAGTAGTATAAGTTCAGGGGCCTACGAGCAGTACTTC. V is TRBV19 and J is TRBJ2-7, with a weak D call TRBD1 (6 bases). CDR3 length: 14 amino acids. V lost 2 bases and J lost 2, with 10 bases in between. The germline V gene has CDR1 LNHDA and CDR2 SQIVND (reference sequence).

As to this clone: The sample has other DNA sequences that encode this CDR3 too. The V gene is TRBV5-1, the J gene TRBJ1-5, with TRBD1 matching over 7 bases. Germline lookup yields CDR1 SGHRS and CDR2 YFSETQ. The CDR3 spans 15 residues. V shed 5 bases and J 7 bases; nucleotides not matched to a gene: 12. The CDR3 is CASSRTGEVGQPQHF. The CDR3 DNA follows: TGCGCCAGCAGTCGAACAGGGGAGGTGGGCCAGCCCCAGCATTTT.